This T cell receptor (beta chain) was found in a study of blood T cell repertoires in COVID-19. The assay was immunoSEQ multiplex PCR, and TCRdb's table has in-frame clones only and misses some. Found here are about 160,000 clones, about 83% of them singletons; the top ten hold about 3.5%. This clone was seen a few times. The CDR3 sequence is 13 residues long. Per germline, CDR1 MNHEY and CDR2 SVGAGI. V lost 10 bases, J lost 6 bases, and 5 bases stayed unmatched. The material sequenced was PBMCs or T cells enriched from blood (not recorded which). V gene TRBV6-5 combines with J gene TRBJ1-5; 11 nucleotides align to TRBD1. The receptor's source is a woman between 45 and 65 years old in a cohort exposed to, infected with or recovered from COVID-19 (not recorded which). CDR3 region: CATGTGGGQPQHF. Written as DNA, the CDR3 is TGTGCCACCGGGACAGGGGGAGGTCAGCCCCAGCATTTT.